The clone carrying this T cell receptor (beta chain) was seen repeatedly, ten times or more. Its antigen is currently unknown. This record belongs to a study of regulatory T cells in long-lasting Graves disease. Study as a whole: The study enrolled newly diagnosed Graves' patients on antithyroid drugs under 3 months.

Time point meaning: newly diagnosed GD, antithyroid drugs for less than 3 months. Generation of the TCR library employed RNA extracted from PBMCs. iRepertoire HTBI primers and Arm-PCR of CDR3 regions built TCR beta libraries. Via MiXCR, TCRdb re-called the multiplex PCR reads, giving one row per CDR3 protein. The sample yields over 300,000 distinct CDR3 sequences, less than 20% seen once. Study results and caveats: Thyroid tissue went unexamined; only peripheral blood was analyzed.

The sequence was collected from a female donor with Graves disease. Sample: peripheral blood mononuclear cells (PBMCs), taken at new diagnosis, from a patient treated with antithyroid drugs.

This CDR3 is CASSFRPENYGYTF. Written as DNA, the CDR3 is TGTGCCAGCAGCTTCCGGCCAGAGAACTATGGCTACACCTTC. The V and J genes are TRBV11-1 and TRBJ1-2; D not certain. This CDR3 is built from 14 residues. The germline V and J ends were trimmed by 3 bases and 2 bases, with 10 bases remaining between them. Germline V gene sequence: CDR1 SGHAT, CDR2 FQDESV (reference sequence). The full variable domain, completed using reference TRBV11-1 and TRBJ1-2, is EAEVAQSPRYKITEKSQAVAFWCDPISGHATLYWYRQILGQGPELLVQFQDESVVDDSQLPKDRFSAERLKGVDSTLKIQPAELGDSAMYLCASSFRPENYGYTFGSGTRLTVV.